This TCR beta chain was obtained from a study of T cells in Graves' hyperthyroidism and ophthalmopathy (dated by TCRdb to about 2019). With regard to the full study: Peripheral blood samples were taken at initial diagnosis, before any treatment was given. Thyroid tissue and blood T-cell repertoires from over 5 Graves' hyperthyroidism patients were also compared in the study. Following sampling, methimazole starting at 30 mg daily was given to hyperthyroidism patients, and high-dose intravenous methylprednisolone was given to ophthalmopathy patients. TCR V-J signatures able to tell the groups apart were searched for in a discovery cohort of 100 patients, of whom 43 had Graves' ophthalmopathy and 55 to 65 had stable Graves' hyperthyroidism. TCR Vbeta CDR3 sequencing of approximately 140 peripheral blood samples (over 40 ophthalmopathy, 75 or so hyperthyroidism and approximately 17 progressor patients) is reported in the paper. An independent validation cohort of fewer than 20 hyperthyroidism patients and roughly 16 patients who later progressed to ophthalmopathy tested prospective prediction of ophthalmopathy. The 75 to 100 discovery patients were divided at random into training and test sets in a 7:3 ratio.

Results the study describes overall, beyond this receptor: A model built on a 13 V-J signature distinguished ophthalmopathy from stable hyperthyroidism, reaching 87.88% sensitivity and 81.08% specificity in cross-validation and 80%/75% in testing. Blood samples also contained most of the expanded thyroid clonotypes (frequency above 0.001), which suggests that blood repertoires may reflect thyroid immune responses. Sample size was not statistically predetermined, and blinding of investigators to group allocation was not performed. In validation, the model predicted progression to ophthalmopathy a median of about 6 months before onset, with around 70% sensitivity and around 76% specificity.

This clonotype was detected many times. Its recognized antigen is unknown. No much larger clone exists at a distance of one base, and base qualities are not known. Trimming leaves V shorter by 3 bases and J shorter by 4 bases, with the junction holding 7 bases beyond the gene matches. Via the germline V gene, CDR1 is MDHEN and CDR2 SYDVKM. Reading from cysteine to phenylalanine, the CDR3 counts 15 amino acids. The sequence is cut down to CDR3 DNA, 45 bases in frame from base 1. The hyperthyroidism patients were between 18 and 65 years old and newly diagnosed, with a disease duration of less than 2 months. The study excluded patients with uncontrolled infections, other autoimmune diseases, pregnancy or lactation. Diagnoses relied on clinical symptoms, serum thyroxine and TRAb, thyroid ultrasound and orbital computed tomography. Blood from progressor patients was collected at the time of first diagnosis with hyperthyroidism, before any ophthalmopathy symptoms had appeared. Ficoll-Paque density gradient centrifugation was used to isolate PBMCs from approximately 11 ml of fresh peripheral blood. Patients classed as progressors first received a Graves' hyperthyroidism diagnosis and then went on to develop ophthalmopathy during follow-up. Trizol reagent was used to extract total RNA, and RNA quality was then checked on an Agilent 2100 Bioanalyzer.

Amplification of TCR beta CDR3 regions was carried out from RNA transcripts. The TCR CDR3 was subjected to a first round of RT-PCR using the HTBI primer set and the Qiagen OneStep RT-PCR kit. Libraries were constructed in a second round of multiplex PCR, after which size selection and purification were carried out. The libraries were sequenced on an Illumina HiSeq2000 using paired-end 100 bp reads. The authors processed their data as follows. Raw data were processed with SOAPnuke, discarding reads with adapters, uncalled bases, mean Phred below 15, or no exact constant-primer or identifier match. High-quality paired reads were merged with COPE v1.2.5, and unique nucleotide sequences were defined as clonotypes. MiTCR v1.1 was used to align clonotypes to the IMGT TRBV, TRBD and TRBJ reference segments. Only V-J combinations with frequency above 0.0001, covering 99% to 99.2% of repertoires, were analysed. A TCS score was defined as the ratio between F50 (clonal expansion) and ExV (chaos), using BLOSUM62-based TCRdist between CDR3 peptides within each V-J. Welch's t-statistics and random forest reduced some 510 V-J features to 10 to 15, which were used in a naive Bayes classifier (R e1071). The public reads were run again by TCRdb, first through fastp at Q25 and then through MiXCR, and only productive beta chains were kept. Each CDR3 protein gets just one entry, which takes the most common genes and DNA from the rows behind it. The V and J calls, along with clone size, are taken from TCRdb and not from the paper's own processing. Here the sample has around 350,000 distinct CDR3 sequences; roughly a sixth occur a single time. The top ten clones comprise about a third of the sample.

The V gene is TRBV28 and the J gene is TRBJ2-5, and 8 junction bases match TRBD1. The sample taken for sequencing was blood. The receptor was isolated from a woman in her twenties or thirties with Graves' hyperthyroidism that later progressed to Graves' ophthalmopathy. The nucleotide sequence is TGTGCCAGCAGTTTTGAGACAGGGGCGGGAGAGACCCAGTACTTC. Protein translation: CASSFETGAGETQYF.